This T cell receptor (beta chain) was identified during a study of cytomegalovirus exposure and HLA in healthy donors. J gave up 6 bases and V 0 bases, and 5 bases lay outside the gene matches. CDR3 size: 16 residues. Per the germline V gene, CDR1 is SGHNT and CDR2 is YYREEE (reference sequence). The PCR ran on 60 Vbeta and 13 Jbeta primers. Produced via immunoSEQ multiplex PCR; TCRdb's table is partial and in-frame only. The sample carries about 130,000 clones, around 85% recorded once. About this clone: Its antigen is as yet unknown.

Overall study findings and caveats: Roughly uniform depth of sequencing across donors was assumed in presence/absence analyses.

The origin of this receptor is a man aged 18 to 29 in good health and CMV-seropositive. The chain couples TRBV5-4 to TRBJ2-2; TRBD2 aligns across 10 bases. Sequenced sample: PBMCs. CDR3 nucleotide sequence: TGTGCCAGCAGCTTGGAGGCTAGCGGGAGTCCCGGGGAGCTGTTTTTT. It specifies CASSLEASGSPGELFF. Combining the CDR3 with reference TRBV5-4 and TRBJ2-2 gives the whole variable domain ETGVTQSPTHLIKTRGQQVTLRCSSQSGHNTVSWYQQALGQGPQFIFQYYREEENGRGNFPPRFSGLQFPNYSSELNVNALELDDSALYLCASSLEASGSPGELFFGEGSRLTVL.